Following are 30 T cell receptor beta chains from one sample sequenced in a study of blood T cell repertoires in COVID-19 (dated by TCRdb to between 2020 and 2021). Receptor libraries were prepared by the immunoSEQ multiplex PCR assay. Held by TCRdb, this immuneACCESS table contains in-frame sequences only and omits some clones. Under half of the omission traces to an unresolved V gene where checked; the cause of the rest is unknown. Counted in this sample were around 250,000 clones; approximately 83% of them appeared once. In total, the top ten clones hold approximately 2% of the sample. The sample comprised PBMCs or T cells enriched from blood (not recorded which). These receptors were collected from a woman between 50 and 59 years old who had recovered from COVID-19.

The V call is TRBV19, the J call TRBJ2-2; weak D call: TRBD1 (5 bases). This CDR3 has 12 amino acids. Looked up from germline, CDR1 is LNHDA and CDR2 is SQIVND (reference sequence). V was shortened by 10 bases and J by 8 bases, with 14 bases between the two germline ends. For the CDR3, the DNA is TGTGCCACAAGGTGGGGCTCAGGGGAGCTGTTTTTT. This sequence encodes CATRWGSGELFF.

The chain employs TRBV28 and TRBJ2-2, with D uncertain. V gave up 6 bases and J gave up 6 bases, with 14 bases separating them. The CDR3 extends over 14 amino acids. CDR1 is MDHEN and CDR2 is SYDVKM in the germline V gene. CDR3 protein: CASRERWQAGELFF. CDR3 DNA sequence: TGTGCCAGCAGGGAGAGATGGCAAGCCGGGGAGCTGTTTTTT.

This clone was seen ten or more times. The chain links TRBV2 to TRBJ1-4; TRBD1 matches 10 bases. The CDR3 has 13 residues. Trimming cost V 7 bases and J 8 bases; bases outside gene matches: 4. Germline V CDR1 and CDR2: SNHLY, FYNNEI. CDR3 DNA: TGTGCCAGCAACGGACAGGGGGAGGAAAAACTGTTTTTT. Protein product: CASNGQGEEKLFF.

The chain recombines TRBV19 with TRBJ2-2; 7 bases are shared with TRBD1. This CDR3 comprises 14 residues. Germline CDR1 and CDR2: LNHDA and SQIVND (reference sequence). J lost 4 bases, V lost 9 bases, and 8 bases had no gene match. CDR3 nucleotides: TGTGCCAGCGCTCGGACAGGAGGCACCGGGGAGCTGTTTTTT. It is translated as CASARTGGTGELFF.

The chain uses TRBV28 and TRBJ2-7; maybe TRBD2 (10 bases). Per the germline V gene, CDR1 is MDHEN and CDR2 is SYDVKM. Deletions cut 3 bases from V and 1 base from J, with 22 bases between. This CDR3 comprises 18 residues. The CDR3 nucleotides are TGTGCCAGCAGTTTGCAGGACAGGGGTAGCGGGAGGTCCTACGAGCAGTACTTC. It specifies CASSLQDRGSGRSYEQYF.

The chain has TRBV18 and TRBJ1-2, with 9 bases identical to TRBD1. CDR3 length equals 16 residues. Germline lookup yields CDR1 KGHSH and CDR2 LQKENI. The V segment lost 0 bases and the J segment 2 bases; nucleotides outside the gene matches: 4. Here the CDR3 DNA reads TGTGCCAGCTCACCACCCTGGACAGGGGCCAACTATGGCTACACCTTC. It codes for CASSPPWTGANYGYTF.

V gene TRBV10-3 combines with J gene TRBJ2-3; tentative D call: TRBD1 (7 bases). The CDR3 runs to 16 residues. V was cut by 1 base and J by 2 bases, with 13 bases left in between. CDR1 and CDR2 from the germline V gene are ENHRY and SYGVKD. The CDR3 bases are TGTGCCATCAGTGAGTGGGCAGGGGGGACCACAGATACGCAGTATTTT. It codes for CAISEWAGGTTDTQYF.

The chain joins TRBV6-5 to TRBJ2-7; 8 positions match TRBD2. Unmatched junction bases numbered 4, after V lost 2 bases and J lost 1 base. Germline V gives CDR1 MNHEY, CDR2 SVGAGI. The CDR3 length is 15 residues. CDR3 amino acids: CASSYQGTRSYEQYF. The CDR3 bases are TGTGCCAGCAGTTACCAGGGGACTAGGTCCTACGAGCAGTACTTC.

This chain links TRBV28 with TRBJ2-7, with TRBD1 matching over 9 bases. In germline, CDR1 is MDHEN, CDR2 SYDVKM. Trimming cost V 6 bases and J 7 bases; bases outside gene matches: 13. CDR3 length: 15 amino acids. CDR3 residues: CASSTPGQGLREQYF. Here the CDR3 DNA reads TGTGCCAGCAGCACCCCGGGACAGGGCCTCCGGGAGCAGTACTTC.

The rearrangement joins TRBV28 to TRBJ1-4, with D possibly TRBD1 on 6 matching bases. CDR1 and CDR2 from the germline V gene are MDHEN and SYDVKM. The CDR3 length is 18 residues. The V end lost 5 bases, the J end lost 1 base, and 20 bases lay between the germline ends. CDR3 sequence reads: CASSPSSRTARTNEKLFF. CDR3 bases: TGTGCCAGCAGTCCATCATCGAGGACAGCGAGAACTAATGAAAAACTGTTTTTT.

The chain couples TRBV5-5 to TRBJ1-1, with 7 positions matching TRBD1. From germline, CDR1 is SGHKS and CDR2 YYEKEE (reference sequence). This CDR3 region has 15 residues. Unmatched junction bases numbered 9, after V lost 4 bases and J lost 3 bases. CDR3 DNA: TGTGCCAGCAGCCTATTGACAGGGAGCCACACTGAAGCTTTCTTT. Translating it yields CASSLLTGSHTEAFF.

Turning to this clone: The junction shows a germline mismatch at one end, possibly a read error. The rearrangement uses TRBV19 and TRBJ1-3; 8 bases are shared with TRBD1. The CDR3 length is 12 residues. The germline gives CDR1 LNHDA, CDR2 SQIVND (reference sequence). The CDR3 DNA sequence: TGTGCCAGTAGTATAGAGGGACAGGCCCTACGTTTT. The encoded protein is CASSIEGQALRF.

This clone showed up just once. This chain joins TRBV28 and TRBJ1-1; the match to TRBD1 covers 8 bases. CDR1 and CDR2 from the germline V gene are MDHEN and SYDVKM. The V and J ends lost 3 bases and 4 bases, in that order; junction bases with no gene match: 1. The CDR3 is 13 amino acids. CDR3 region: CASSFTGGTEAFF. DNA for the CDR3: TGTGCCAGCAGTTTTACAGGGGGCACTGAAGCTTTCTTT. The full variable domain, with the rest looked up from reference TRBV28 and TRBJ1-1, is DVKVTQSSRYLVKRTGEKVFLECVQDMDHENMFWYRQDPGLGLRLIYFSYDVKMKEKGDIPEGYSVSREKKERFSLILESASTNQTSMYLCASSFTGGTEAFFGQGTRLTVV.

The chain uses TRBV29-1 and TRBJ2-1; D is unresolved. Trimming stripped 6 bases from V and 8 bases from J, with 5 bases between. The CDR3 totals 9 residues. Germline CDR1 and CDR2: SQVTM and ANQGSEA. CDR3 protein: CSVSHEQFF. The CDR3 DNA reads as TGCAGCGTCTCCCATGAGCAGTTCTTC.

This clone was recorded only once. The chain links TRBV6-5 to TRBJ2-7; a weak D match, TRBD2 (6 bases). The germline gives CDR1 MNHEY, CDR2 SVGAGI. V was trimmed by 6 bases and J by 4 bases, leaving 16 bases between them. The CDR3 is 14 amino acids. The CDR3 nucleotides are TGTGCCAGCAGGCCGGGACTGGGGGTATACGAGCAGTACTTC. This codes for CASRPGLGVYEQYF.

In its sample, this clone was seen once. The V gene is TRBV4-1, the J gene TRBJ2-3; 14 nucleotides align to TRBD2. The CDR3 spans 17 residues. Germline values: CDR1 MGHRA, CDR2 YSYEKL. The V gene end was trimmed by 4 bases and the J gene end by 4 bases; junction bases not matched to a gene: 7. CDR3 sequence reads: CASSLRLAGGPSDTQYF. For the CDR3, the DNA is TGCGCCAGCAGCCTCAGACTAGCGGGAGGGCCATCAGATACGCAGTATTTT.

The V and J genes are TRBV7-8 and TRBJ1-2; no firm D call. Between the trimmed V and J ends, which lost 5 bases and 0 bases, there was a span of 10 bases. The length of the CDR3 is 14 residues. Germline loops: CDR1 SGHVS, CDR2 FQNEAQ. CDR3 sequence: CASSPSVTNYGYTF. CDR3 DNA: TGTGCCAGCAGCCCTTCGGTTACTAACTATGGCTACACCTTC.

V is TRBV6-5 and J is TRBJ1-1, with 8 positions matching TRBD1. The germline gives CDR1 MNHEY, CDR2 SVGAGI. This CDR3 spans 15 amino acids. With 6 bases clipped from V and 0 bases from J, the junction kept 6 bases outside the gene matches. In nucleotides, the CDR3 is TGTGCCAGCAGCCCAGGGGGACAGGTGAACACTGAAGCTTTCTTT. Amino acid sequence: CASSPGGQVNTEAFF.

The J gene is TRBJ1-2, the V gene TRBV28, with D perhaps matching TRBD1 (6 bases). V lost 3 bases and J 4 bases, leaving 9 bases between the germline ends. This CDR3 spans 13 amino acids. Germline CDR1 reads MDHEN; CDR2 reads SYDVKM. The CDR3 is CASSLTGIYGYTF. DNA of the CDR3: TGTGCCAGCAGTTTGACAGGTATCTATGGCTACACCTTC.

The V gene is TRBV9, the J gene TRBJ2-1; a weak D match, TRBD2 (6 bases). Germline V gene lookup returns CDR1 SGDLS and CDR2 YYNGEE. The CDR3 has 16 residues. V lost 3 bases to trimming and J lost 6 bases, with 19 bases between them. The CDR3 is CASSAQLGSSANEQFF. The CDR3 DNA is TGTGCCAGCAGCGCCCAGCTCGGGAGTTCTGCCAATGAGCAGTTCTTC.

This chain links TRBV28 with TRBJ1-1; 9 bases agree with TRBD1. V trimming: 5 bases; J trimming: 7 bases; junction bases outside the gene matches: 17. The CDR3 has 17 residues. The germline CDR1 and CDR2 sequences are MDHEN and SYDVKM. The CDR3 DNA reads TGTGCCAGCAGTATGGGACAGGGAGTATTGAGGGGACTTGAAGCTTTCTTT. Residues: CASSMGQGVLRGLEAFF.

This chain links TRBV7-3 with TRBJ2-5, with a possible D match to TRBD1 (5 bases). This CDR3 contains 15 residues. CDR1 is SGHTA, CDR2 FQGTGA, per germline. The germline V and J ends were trimmed by 1 base and 5 bases, with 14 bases remaining between them. CDR3 residues: CASSLRGTPRETQYF. The DNA for the CDR3 is TGTGCCAGCAGCTTAAGGGGCACGCCGCGGGAGACCCAGTACTTC.

The V and J genes are TRBV4-1 and TRBJ2-1, with D maybe TRBD1 (6 bases). The V and J ends lost 4 bases and 3 bases respectively, with 19 bases between them. Germline V gives CDR1 MGHRA, CDR2 YSYEKL. This CDR3 comprises 17 residues. CDR3 DNA sequence: TGCGCCAGCAGCCCACGATCGGGACAATCTCACTACAATGAGCAGTTCTTC. Translating it yields CASSPRSGQSHYNEQFF.

The chain employs TRBV6-5 and TRBJ2-7; TRBD1 aligns across 8 bases. The CDR3 is made up of 15 amino acids. The V segment lost 0 bases and the J segment 3 bases; nucleotides outside the gene matches: 4. From germline, CDR1 is MNHEY and CDR2 SVGAGI. CDR3 amino acids: CASSYSFGQGYEQYF. The CDR3 nucleotides are TGTGCCAGCAGTTACTCTTTCGGACAGGGCTACGAGCAGTACTTC.

V is TRBV5-1 and J is TRBJ1-2; D unclear. The CDR3 is 13 amino acids. Trimming removed 4 bases at V and 2 bases at J, with 9 bases between. The germline V gene encodes CDR1 SGHRS and CDR2 YFSETQ. The CDR3 DNA reads as TGCGCCAGCAGCCAGGACTCAAACTATGGCTACACCTTC. It translates to CASSQDSNYGYTF.

This rearrangement joins TRBV5-1 to TRBJ2-3; 11 bases match TRBD2. The ends lost 2 bases at V and 2 bases at J; junction bases unmatched: 7. Germline-derived CDR1 and CDR2 are SGHRS and YFSETQ. The CDR3 sequence is 17 residues long. CDR3 residues: CASSLRSSGRHTDTQYF. As DNA, the CDR3 is TGCGCCAGCAGCTTAAGGTCTAGCGGGAGGCACACAGATACGCAGTATTTT.

The rearrangement uses TRBV28 and TRBJ2-3, with 7 bases lining up with TRBD1. V was clipped by 0 bases and J by 2 bases; unmatched bases: 8. This CDR3 is 17 amino acids long. The V gene's germline CDR1 is MDHEN and CDR2 SYDVKM. The CDR3 protein is CASSLWETGTLTDTQYF. The CDR3 coding sequence is TGTGCCAGCAGTTTATGGGAGACAGGGACCCTCACAGATACGCAGTATTTT.

V gene TRBV19 combines with J gene TRBJ2-5, with 8 bases fitting TRBD1. The CDR3 has 14 amino acids. Germline lookup yields CDR1 LNHDA and CDR2 SQIVND (reference sequence). V was clipped by 5 bases and J by 5 bases; unmatched bases: 7. The CDR3, as DNA: TGTGCCAGTAGTGTACCAGGGGGCCGGGAGACCCAGTACTTC. Protein sequence: CASSVPGGRETQYF.

V and J are TRBV19 and TRBJ2-7, with TRBD1 identical over 7 bases. Losses at the gene ends were 8 bases for V and 4 bases for J; bases not matched to a gene: 14. The CDR3 contains 15 residues. Germline CDR1 and CDR2: LNHDA and SQIVND (reference sequence). This chain's CDR3 is CASGDPGQKVYEQYF. The CDR3 coding sequence is TGTGCCAGTGGGGATCCGGGACAGAAGGTATACGAGCAGTACTTC. The full variable domain, rest sourced from reference TRBV19 and TRBJ2-7, is DGGITQSPKYLFRKEGQNVTLSCEQNLNHDAMYWYRQDPGQGLRLIYYSQIVNDFQKGDIAEGYSVSREKKESFPLTVTSAQKNPTAFYLCASGDPGQKVYEQYFGPGTRLTVT.

The chain's CDR3 is CASSLEGLAGSEQFF. CDR3 DNA sequence: TGTGCCAGCAGCCTCGAGGGACTAGCGGGTAGTGAGCAGTTCTTC. The J gene is TRBJ2-1, the V gene TRBV7-9, with 12 bases aligning to TRBD2. The CDR3 covers 15 residues. V lost 5 bases to trimming and J lost 9 bases; unmatched junction nucleotides: 8. CDR1 SEHNR and CDR2 FQNEAQ come from the germline V gene (reference sequence).